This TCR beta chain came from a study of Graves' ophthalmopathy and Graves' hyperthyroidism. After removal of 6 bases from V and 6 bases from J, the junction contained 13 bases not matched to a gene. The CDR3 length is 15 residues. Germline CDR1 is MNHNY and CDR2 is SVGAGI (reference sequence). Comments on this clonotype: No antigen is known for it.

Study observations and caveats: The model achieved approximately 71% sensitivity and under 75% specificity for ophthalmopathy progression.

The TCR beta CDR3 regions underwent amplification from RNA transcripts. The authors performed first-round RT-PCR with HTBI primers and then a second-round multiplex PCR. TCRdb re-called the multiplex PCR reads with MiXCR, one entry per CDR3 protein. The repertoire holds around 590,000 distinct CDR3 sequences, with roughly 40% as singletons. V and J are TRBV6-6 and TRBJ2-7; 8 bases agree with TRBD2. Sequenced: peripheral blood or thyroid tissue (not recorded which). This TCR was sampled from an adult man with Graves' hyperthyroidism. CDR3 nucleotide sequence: TGTGCCAGCAGCAACTTAAAGGGCGGGAGGTCCGAGCAGTACTTC. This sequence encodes CASSNLKGGRSEQYF.